This TCR beta chain was sequenced during a study of blood T cells in healthy people across ages. PCR was performed a second time for about 7 to 12 cycles using a sample-barcoded 5' primer and a J-beta primer mix. There were at least 2.5 million CDR3-containing paired-end reads obtained from each sample. TCRdb re-called the 5' RACE reads through MiXCR, storing one row per CDR3 protein. The sample has roughly 2 million distinct CDR3 sequences, less than 50% seen once; the top ten hold approximately 2%. Healthy Russian Caucasian donors spanned ages roughly 6 to 100 years. Every sample gave at least 6 micrograms of total RNA when it was extracted. This CDR3 has 18 amino acids. Germline V gene sequence: CDR1 SGHDT, CDR2 YYEEEE.

The chain uses TRBV5-6 and TRBJ2-4; D uncertain. The DNA end lines up better with TRBJ2-7; the J call may be wrong. The clonotype originates from a woman between 35 and 50 years old in good health. Sequencing was done on a sample of blood. CDR3: CASSKPSFRVKIEDEQYF. The CDR3 region has the DNA TGTGCCAGCAGCAAACCCTCATTCCGAGTTAAAATAGAAGACGAGCAGTACTTC.